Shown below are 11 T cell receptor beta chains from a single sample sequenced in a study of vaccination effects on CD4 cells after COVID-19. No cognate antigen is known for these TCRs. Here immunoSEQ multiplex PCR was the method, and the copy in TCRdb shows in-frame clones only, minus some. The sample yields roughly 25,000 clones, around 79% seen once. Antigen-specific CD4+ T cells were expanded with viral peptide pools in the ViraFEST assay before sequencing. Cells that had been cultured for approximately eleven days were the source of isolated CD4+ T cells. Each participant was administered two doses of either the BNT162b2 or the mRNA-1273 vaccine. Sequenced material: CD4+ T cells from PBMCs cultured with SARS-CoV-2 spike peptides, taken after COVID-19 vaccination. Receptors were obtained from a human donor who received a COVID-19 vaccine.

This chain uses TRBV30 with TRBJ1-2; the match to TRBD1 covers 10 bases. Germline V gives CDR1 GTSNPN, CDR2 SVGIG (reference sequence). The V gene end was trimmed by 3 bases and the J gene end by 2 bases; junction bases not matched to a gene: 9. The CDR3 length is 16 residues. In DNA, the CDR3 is TGTGCCTGGAGCCCGAGGGCGGGACAGGGGAACTATGGCTACACCTTC. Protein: CAWSPRAGQGNYGYTF.

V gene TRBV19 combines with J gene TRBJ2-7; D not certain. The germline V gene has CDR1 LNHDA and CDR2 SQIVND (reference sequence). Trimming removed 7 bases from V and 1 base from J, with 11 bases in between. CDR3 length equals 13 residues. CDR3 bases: TGTGCCAGTACCCATACTGGATCCTACGAGCAGTACTTC. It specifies CASTHTGSYEQYF.

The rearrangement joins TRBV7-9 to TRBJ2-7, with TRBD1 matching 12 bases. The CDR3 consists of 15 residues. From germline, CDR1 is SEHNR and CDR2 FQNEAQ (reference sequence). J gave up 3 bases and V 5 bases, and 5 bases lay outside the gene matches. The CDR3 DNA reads TGTGCCAGCAGCGACGGGACAGGGGGCAACTACGAGCAGTACTTC. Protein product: CASSDGTGGNYEQYF. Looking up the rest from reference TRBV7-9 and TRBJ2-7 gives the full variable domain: DTGVSQNPRHKITKRGQNVTFRCDPISEHNRLYWYRQTLGQGPEFLTYFQNEAQLEKSRLLSDRFSAERPKGSFSTLEIQRTEQGDSAMYLCASSDGTGGNYEQYFGPGTRLTVT.

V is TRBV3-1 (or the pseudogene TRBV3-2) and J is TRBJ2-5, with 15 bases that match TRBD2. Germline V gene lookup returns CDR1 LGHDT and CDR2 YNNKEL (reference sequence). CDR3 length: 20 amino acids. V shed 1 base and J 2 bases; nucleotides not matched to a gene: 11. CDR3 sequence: CASSQVPGLAGGRKQETQYF. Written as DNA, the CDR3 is TGTGCCAGCAGCCAAGTTCCTGGACTAGCGGGAGGGAGGAAGCAAGAGACCCAGTACTTC.

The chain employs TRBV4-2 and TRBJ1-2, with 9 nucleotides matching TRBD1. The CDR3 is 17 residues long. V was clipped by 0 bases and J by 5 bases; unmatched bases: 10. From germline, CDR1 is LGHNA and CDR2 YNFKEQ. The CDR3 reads CASSQDLTGGVRYGYTF. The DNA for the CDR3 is TGTGCCAGCAGCCAAGATCTAACAGGGGGCGTGCGTTATGGCTACACCTTC.

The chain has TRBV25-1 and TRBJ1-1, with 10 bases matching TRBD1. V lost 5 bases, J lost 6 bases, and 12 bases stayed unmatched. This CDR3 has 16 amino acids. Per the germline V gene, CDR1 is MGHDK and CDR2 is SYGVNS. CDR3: CASSRNPGQGSPEAFF. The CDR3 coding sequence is TGTGCCAGCAGTAGAAACCCGGGACAGGGGTCGCCTGAAGCTTTCTTT.

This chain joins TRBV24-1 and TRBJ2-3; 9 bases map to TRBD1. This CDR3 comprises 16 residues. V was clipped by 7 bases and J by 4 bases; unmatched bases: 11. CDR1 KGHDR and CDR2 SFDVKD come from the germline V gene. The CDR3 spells CATSSTGTGLPDTQYF. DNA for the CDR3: TGTGCCACCAGCAGCACCGGGACAGGGTTACCAGATACGCAGTATTTT.

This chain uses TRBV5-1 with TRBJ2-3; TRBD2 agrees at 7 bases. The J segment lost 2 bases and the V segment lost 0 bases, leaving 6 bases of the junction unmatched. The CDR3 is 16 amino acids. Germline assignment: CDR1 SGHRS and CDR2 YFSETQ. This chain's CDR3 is CASSLAGTTDTDTQYF. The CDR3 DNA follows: TGCGCCAGCAGCTTGGCCGGGACTACAGACACAGATACGCAGTATTTT.

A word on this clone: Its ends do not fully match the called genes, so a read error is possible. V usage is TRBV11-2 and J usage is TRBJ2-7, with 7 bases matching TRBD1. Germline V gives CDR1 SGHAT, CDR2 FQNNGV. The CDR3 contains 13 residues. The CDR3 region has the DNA TGTGCCAGCAGCTTAGATTTTACCGGGACAGCTAGATTC. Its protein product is CASSLDFTGTARF.

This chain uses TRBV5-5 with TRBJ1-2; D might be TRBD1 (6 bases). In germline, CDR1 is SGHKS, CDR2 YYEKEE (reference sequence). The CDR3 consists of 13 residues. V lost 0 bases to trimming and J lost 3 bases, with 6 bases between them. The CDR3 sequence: CASSLDRDYGYTF. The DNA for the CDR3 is TGTGCCAGCAGCTTGGACAGGGACTATGGCTACACCTTC.

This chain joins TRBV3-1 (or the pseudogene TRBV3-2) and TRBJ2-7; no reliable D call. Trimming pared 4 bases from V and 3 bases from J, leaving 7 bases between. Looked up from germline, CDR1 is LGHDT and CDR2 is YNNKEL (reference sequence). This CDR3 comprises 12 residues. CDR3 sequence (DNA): TGTGCCAGCAGCCCCTGGGGCTACGAGCAGTACTTC. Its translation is CASSPWGYEQYF.